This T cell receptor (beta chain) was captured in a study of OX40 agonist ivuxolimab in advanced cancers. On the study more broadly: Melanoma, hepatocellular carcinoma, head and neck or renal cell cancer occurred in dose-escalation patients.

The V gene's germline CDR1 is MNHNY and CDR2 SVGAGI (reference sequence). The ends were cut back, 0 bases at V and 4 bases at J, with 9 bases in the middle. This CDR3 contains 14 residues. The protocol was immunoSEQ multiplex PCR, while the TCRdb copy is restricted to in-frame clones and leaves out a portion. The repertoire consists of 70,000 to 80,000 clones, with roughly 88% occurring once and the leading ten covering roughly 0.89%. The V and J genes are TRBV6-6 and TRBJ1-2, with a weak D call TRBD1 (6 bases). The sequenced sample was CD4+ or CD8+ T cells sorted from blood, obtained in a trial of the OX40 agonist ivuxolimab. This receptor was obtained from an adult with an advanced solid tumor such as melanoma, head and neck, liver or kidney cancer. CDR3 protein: CASSYSGHLYGYTF. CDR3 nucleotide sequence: TGTGCCAGCAGTTACTCGGGACACCTCTATGGCTACACCTTC.